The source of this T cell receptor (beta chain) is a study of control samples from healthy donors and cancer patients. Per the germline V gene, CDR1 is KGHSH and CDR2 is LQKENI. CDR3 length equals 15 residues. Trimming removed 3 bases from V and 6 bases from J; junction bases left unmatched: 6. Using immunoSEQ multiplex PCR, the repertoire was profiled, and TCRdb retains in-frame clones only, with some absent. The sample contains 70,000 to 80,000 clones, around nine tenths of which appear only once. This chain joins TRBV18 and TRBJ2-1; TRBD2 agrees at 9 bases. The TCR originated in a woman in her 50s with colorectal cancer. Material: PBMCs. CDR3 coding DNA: TGTGCCAGCTCACCGGAAGCGGGGGGAGCCAATGAGCAGTTCTTC. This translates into CASSPEAGGANEQFF. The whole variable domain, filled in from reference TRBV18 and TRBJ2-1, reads NAGVMQNPRHLVRRRGQEARLRCSPMKGHSHVYWYRQLPEEGLKFMVYLQKENIIDESGMPKERFSAEFPKEGPSILRIQQVVRGDSAAYFCASSPEAGGANEQFFGPGTRLTVL.